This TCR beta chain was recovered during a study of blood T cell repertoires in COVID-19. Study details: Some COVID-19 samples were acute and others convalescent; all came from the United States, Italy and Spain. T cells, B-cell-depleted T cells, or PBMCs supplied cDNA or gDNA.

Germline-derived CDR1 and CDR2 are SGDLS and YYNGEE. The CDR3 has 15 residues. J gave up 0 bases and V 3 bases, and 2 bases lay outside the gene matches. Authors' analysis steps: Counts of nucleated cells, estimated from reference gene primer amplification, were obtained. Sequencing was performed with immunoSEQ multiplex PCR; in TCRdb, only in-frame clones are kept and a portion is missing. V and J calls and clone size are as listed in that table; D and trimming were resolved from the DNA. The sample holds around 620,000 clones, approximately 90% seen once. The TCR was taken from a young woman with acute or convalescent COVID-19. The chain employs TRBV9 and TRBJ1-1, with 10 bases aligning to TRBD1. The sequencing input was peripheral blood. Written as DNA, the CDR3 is TGTGCCAGCAGCGAGGGACAGGGGATGAACACTGAAGCTTTCTTT. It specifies CASSEGQGMNTEAFF.